This T cell receptor beta chain comes out of a study of long-term antiretroviral therapy in people with HIV (dated by TCRdb to 2022 to 2024). Notes on the research overall: The earliest samples were collected approximately a decade before the 2015 WHO recommendation for immediate ART, a period when ART was typically delayed until CD4 counts fell. A retrospective serial study tested whether changes in peripheral blood TRB repertoire composition and diversity were associated with ART initiation and durable HIV suppression. A total of 192 cryopreserved PBMC samples were contributed to the cohort by 30 adults with confirmed HIV infection, with samples collected serially over a mean of 6 years (range 1-12). Of the roughly 30 participants with HIV, fewer than twelve were female. No cross-contamination during QIAcube processing was shown when test extractions of a monoclonal T-cell line were performed alongside 33 polyclonal samples. Broader findings and caveats from the paper: Because pre-ART samples had limited cell numbers, profiling was done on unsorted PBMC rather than on sorted CD4+ and CD8+ T cells. No data were available on ART adherence, viral resistance or therapy changes, limiting inferences about post-ART repertoire changes. Starting ART was linked to a significant rise in TRB diversity, yet even with long-term ART the diversity remained significantly lower than in transplant donor controls. Because PBMC availability was limited, only the TCR beta chain was sequenced, with no alpha chain pairing. Samples dated from the mid-2000s to the late 2010s, and the ART regimens used may be less effective than current ones. Expanded TRB clones identified before ART initiation dominated the repertoire at all time points, although this dominance fluctuated and declined in many PLHIV after ART. Narrower CDR3 length ranges were observed in HIV repertoires than in controls, and an antigen-experienced repertoire with only a slight naive shift after ART was suggested by the network structure.

The immunoSEQ hsTCRB v3.0 assay was used at survey level resolution to sequence the TRB variable region. TRB sequencing targeted a depth of 40,000-50,000 T-cell genomes per sample. An Illumina MiSeq with a v3 150-cycle kit was used to sequence the pooled TRB libraries. As for the authors' bioinformatics: Repertoire analysis was performed in R inside a reproducible Nextflow workflow that covered QC, data transformation and analysis. LymphoSeq2, an R package for AIRR-Seq data exploration, was used to implement custom analyses. After excluding a few samples that yielded fewer than 5000 total TRB sequences, around 190 HIV repertoires remained for analysis. Among the roughly 180 retained HIV repertoires, fewer than 65 were collected before ART initiation and around 130 after ART initiation. Repertoires were downsampled to 5000 TRB nucleotide sequences, and summary statistics were averaged over 100 downsampling iterations. Only TRB sequences with CDR3 regions of at least seven amino acids were retained for analysis. A Shannon entropy-derived clonality score and the Gini coefficient were used to measure diversity. In the repertoire networks, any two of the top 5000 CDR3 amino acid sequences were linked whenever the two sequences differed by an edit distance of one. GLIPH2 predicted antigen specificity groups and MHC restriction for TRB CDR3 amino acid sequences. Known CMV, EBV, HIV or tissue antigen associations were flagged by matching CDR3 amino acid sequences against VDJdb and McPAS-TCR. Pre-ART, post-ART and control groups were compared with Wilcoxon signed-rank tests and Holm-Bonferroni correction. What TCRdb holds here is the immuneACCESS table cut down to in-frame rearrangements. Part of the clones is not present; checked against another copy, under half of the missing clones reflect an unresolved V gene, and the others are unexplained. V and J calls and clone size follow that table, whereas D and trimming were derived from the DNA. The sample yields 4,000 to 6,000 clones; roughly 91% were counted once. The top ten constitute 6% to 7.5% of the sample.

To be included, a participant needed at least one PBMC sample from before ART initiation plus at least two post-ART samples. Every participant with HIV received treatment in the United States of America. Before DNA extraction, cryopreserved samples containing about 0.9-11 million PBMC were thawed and washed. At the time of the earliest PBMC sample for each participant with HIV, ages ranged from about 23 to 60 years. PBMC samples from each participant spanned 1-4 timepoints before ART initiation and 2-8 timepoints after ART initiation, with a median of 7 samples. Serial HIV viral load, CD4+ T-cell count, ART history and demographic data were obtained for every participant. Genomic DNA was extracted from unsorted PBMC with a Qiagen kit on a QIAcube, processed in batches of 12 samples. On this clone: No cognate antigen has been identified for it. No base quality values were provided; no much bigger clone lies one nucleotide off.

From its cysteine to its phenylalanine, the CDR3 spans 16 amino acids. Just CDR3 DNA is preserved here, 48 bases in frame from base 1. The germline V gene specifies SQVTM as CDR1 and ANQGSEA as CDR2. Germline trimming: 4 bases from V, 0 bases from J; junction bases outside gene matches: 5. The clonotype was recovered from a woman in her fifties or sixties with HIV. Recombination joined TRBV29-1 with TRBJ2-5, with 13 middle bases fitting TRBD2. Sequencing was performed on unsorted PBMCs, taken 1.3 years after starting antiretroviral therapy. The DNA sequence reads TGCAGCGTTGGGACTAGCGGGGGAAAATACCAAGAGACCCAGTACTTC. The encoded protein is CSVGTSGGKYQETQYF.